This T cell receptor beta chain was documented in a study of glioma-infiltrating T cells after dendritic cell vaccination. Method: immunoSEQ multiplex PCR; TCRdb's copy keeps in-frame clones and lacks some. Of 95,000 to 110,000 clones listed, roughly 76% are singletons. CDR1 is MNHNS, CDR2 SASEGT, per germline. CDR3 length: 14 residues. V was pared by 6 bases and J by 2 bases, with 6 bases of the junction left unmatched. Source: blood, taken before dendritic cell vaccination. The gene calls are TRBV6-1 and TRBJ1-2, with TRBD1 identical over 7 bases. This sequence was found in a human donor with glioblastoma. The CDR3 bases are TGTGCCAGCAGGGATAGACAGGGCAACTATGGCTACACCTTC. Translation gives CASRDRQGNYGYTF.